This TCR beta chain was observed in a study of T cells in Graves' hyperthyroidism and ophthalmopathy. RNA transcripts served as the template for amplifying TCR beta CDR3 regions. Researchers ran a first-round RT-PCR on the TCR CDR3 using the HTBI primer set. TCRdb re-called the multiplex PCR reads with MiXCR, one entry per CDR3 protein. Altogether around 420,000 distinct CDR3 sequences are present, roughly 14% being singletons, with the ten largest covering 14%. The CDR3 is made up of 17 amino acids. V was pared by 7 bases and J by 0 bases, with 8 bases of the junction left unmatched. Diagnosis of hyperthyroidism was new in patients aged 18 to 65, and its duration was under 2 months.

The specimen sequenced was blood. The receptor's source is a woman between 18 and 30 years old with Graves' hyperthyroidism. The chain has TRBV12-3 or TRBV12-4 and TRBJ2-6, with TRBD1 identical over 8 bases. Here the CDR3 reads CASTLGTGISGANVLTF. CDR3 DNA sequence: TGTGCCAGCACCCTCGGGACAGGAATCTCTGGGGCCAACGTCCTGACTTTC.